This TCR beta chain was sequenced in a study of shared clonotypes between healthy human individuals. Remarks on this clone: Other DNA variants within this sample encode the same CDR3.

V gave up 4 bases and J gave up 2 bases, with 9 bases separating them. The V gene's germline CDR1 is SGHRS and CDR2 YFSETQ. This CDR3 is 13 amino acids long. TCRdb keeps only in-frame clones here, not all; method: immunoSEQ multiplex PCR. This sample has around 550,000 clones; almost 97% occur once, and the top ten carry 0.06%. This clonotype originated in a young woman in good health. Material for sequencing was naive CD4+ T cells sorted from blood. Subset reported: CD45RA+ positively selected. V usage is TRBV5-1 and J usage is TRBJ1-1, with D uncertain. The CDR3 DNA sequence: TGCGCCAGCAGCAACGACGGAAACACTGAAGCTTTCTTT. Residues: CASSNDGNTEAFF.